Below, one T cell receptor beta chain is given with its context. Its antigen is unidentified. The data originate from a study of spatial heterogeneity in lung cancer. As for the study in general: As counted in raw reads, each unique TCR and UMI combination appeared more than ten times on average.

Specified time point: sample taken at primary tumor resection. TCRs were sequenced from unsorted whole RNA of tumor, nontumor lung or PBMC. The donors were 65 to 85 patients with non-small cell lung cancer that was early-stage and untreated. The CDR3 covers 15 residues. The V end was cut by 4 bases, the J end by 6 bases, with 19 bases between. Germline CDR1 is SGHRS and CDR2 is YFSETQ. The study, taken as a whole, reports: Among blood samples, ubiquitous expanded tumor TCRs appeared more at resection than at follow-up.

Single TCR cDNA molecules each had their own unique molecular identifier. MiXCR, run by TCRdb on the 5' RACE reads, gives a single entry per CDR3 protein. Here the sample spans 65,000 to 85,000 distinct CDR3 sequences, approximately 21% being singletons. Source: PBMCs, taken at surgery. The gene calls are TRBV5-1 and TRBJ1-1; tentative D call: TRBD1 (6 bases). This receptor was identified in a male donor with early-stage non-small cell lung cancer. The chain's CDR3 is CASSIGGADPPEAFF. CDR3 nucleotides: TGCGCCAGCAGCATTGGGGGGGCAGACCCACCTGAAGCTTTCTTT.